This entry lists 20 T cell receptor beta chains sequenced from one sample in a study of T cell repertoires in cytomegalovirus infection. TCRdb re-analysed the reads in MiXCR, keeping a single row per CDR3 protein. This sample yields 900,000 to 950,000 distinct CDR3 sequences, of which roughly 31% are seen a single time; around an eighth belongs to the top ten. For these receptors, no antigen is known. The sample consisted of cultured CD8+ T cells from PBMCs, taken from culture after CMV antigen stimulation. The source of these receptors is a human donor in good health (CMV status not recorded). Some clones in this sample may be carry-over from other donors' samples.

The chain employs TRBV12-3 or TRBV12-4 and TRBJ1-2; D gene ambiguous. V lost 3 bases, J lost 6 bases, and 11 bases lay in between. This CDR3 contains 13 residues. The CDR3 nucleotides are TGTGCCAGCAGTTTGTTGGCCACAGATGGCTACACCTTC. Translated, it gives CASSLLATDGYTF.

The genes are TRBV6-6 and TRBJ1-5, with 10 nucleotides matching TRBD1. Germline loops: CDR1 MNHNY, CDR2 SVGAGI (reference sequence). This CDR3 comprises 14 residues. The V gene end was trimmed by 5 bases and the J gene end by 7 bases; junction bases not matched to a gene: 5. The CDR3 DNA follows: TGTGCCAGCAGTACGGACAGGGGGGAACAGCCCCAGCATTTT. As protein: CASSTDRGEQPQHF.

This clonotype has more than one count but fewer than ten. The chain employs TRBV7-9 and TRBJ1-2; 9 bases align to TRBD1. CDR1 and CDR2 from the germline V gene are SEHNR and FQNEAQ (reference sequence). The CDR3 has 15 residues. Trimming cost V 5 bases and J 4 bases; bases outside gene matches: 8. CDR3 sequence (DNA): TGTGCCAGCAGCGCTCAGACAGGGGGTGGCTATGGCTACACCTTC. Translation gives CASSAQTGGGYGYTF.

This clonotype showed up many times. The rearrangement uses TRBV7-8 and TRBJ2-7, with D tentatively TRBD2 (6 bases). The CDR3 spans 13 residues. Germline V gives CDR1 SGHVS, CDR2 FQNEAQ. Trimming stripped 8 bases from V and 3 bases from J, with 14 bases between. The CDR3 sequence: CASSRDSRYEQYV. The CDR3 coding sequence is TGTGCCAGCTCCCGGGACTCACGCTACGAGCAGTACGTC.

The chain couples TRBV9 to TRBJ1-5; the D gene is possibly TRBD1 (5 bases). The V end was cut by 5 bases, the J end by 9 bases, with 18 bases between. The CDR3 sequence is 14 residues long. Germline V lookup: CDR1 SGDLS, CDR2 YYNGEE. The CDR3: CASSDGTAKGPQHF. The CDR3, as DNA: TGTGCCAGCAGTGATGGGACGGCCAAAGGGCCCCAGCATTTT.

The chain uses TRBV6-5 and TRBJ1-2, with unresolved D. Trimming pared 2 bases from V and 11 bases from J, leaving 12 bases between. CDR3 size: 12 residues. CDR1 and CDR2 from the germline V gene are MNHEY and SVGAGI. The CDR3 is CASSYLGLGYTF. The CDR3, as DNA: TGTGCCAGCAGTTACCTAGGGTTGGGGTACACCTTC.

Only a few counts were recorded for this clonotype. The chain joins TRBV27 to TRBJ2-7; D possibly corresponds to TRBD1 (6 bases). Germline CDR1 reads MNHEY; CDR2 reads SMNVEV (reference sequence). This CDR3 has 13 amino acids. V was cut by 3 bases and J by 6 bases, with 12 bases left in between. CDR3 sequence (DNA): TGTGCCAGCAGTTTGTCCCAGGGGTCCGAGCAGTACGTC. It translates to CASSLSQGSEQYV.

CDR3: CASSGRDRGFFNEQFF. CDR3 in DNA: TGTGCCAGCAGCGGACGAGACAGGGGGTTCTTTAATGAGCAGTTCTTC. The V call is TRBV13, the J call TRBJ2-1; 9 positions agree with TRBD1. Per the germline V gene, CDR1 is PRHDT and CDR2 is FYEKMQ (reference sequence). The CDR3 totals 16 residues. V shed 5 bases, J shed 7 bases, and the junction held 12 bases outside the gene matches.

The genes are TRBV5-6 and TRBJ2-1, with D perhaps matching TRBD1 or TRBD2 (5 bases each). Germline V gene sequence: CDR1 SGHDT, CDR2 YYEEEE. The CDR3 consists of 18 residues. V was trimmed by 4 bases and J by 5 bases, leaving 25 bases between them. CDR3 DNA sequence: TGTGCCAGCAGCCCCGCGAGGGGAGCGTTTGGTATAAACAATGAGCAGTTCTTC. It yields the protein CASSPARGAFGINNEQFF.

The chain joins TRBV5-1 to TRBJ2-1; 13 positions match TRBD2. Germline CDR1 is SGHRS and CDR2 is YFSETQ. V dropped 0 bases and J dropped 2; count of bases not matched to a gene: 5. CDR3 size: 18 residues. The CDR3 here is CASSLELAGGLTYNEQFF. DNA for the CDR3: TGCGCCAGCAGCTTGGAACTAGCGGGGGGGTTGACCTACAATGAGCAGTTCTTC.

This chain connects TRBV11-1 to TRBJ2-3; D unclear. The germline gives CDR1 SGHAT, CDR2 FQDESV (reference sequence). This CDR3 region has 13 residues. V lost 7 bases and J 1 base, leaving 9 bases between the germline ends. Written as DNA, the CDR3 is TGTGCCAGCAACCACGAGGGCACAGATACGCAGTATTTT. Its protein is CASNHEGTDTQYF. Complete variable domain (other parts from reference TRBV11-1 and TRBJ2-3): EAEVAQSPRYKITEKSQAVAFWCDPISGHATLYWYRQILGQGPELLVQFQDESVVDDSQLPKDRFSAERLKGVDSTLKIQPAELGDSAMYLCASNHEGTDTQYFGPGTRLTVL.

The chain combines TRBV7-9 with TRBJ1-5; D gene ambiguous. This CDR3 spans 13 amino acids. V shed 5 bases and J shed 7 bases, with 12 bases lying between them. In germline, CDR1 is SEHNR, CDR2 FQNEAQ (reference sequence). The CDR3 sequence: CASSRAPGQPQHF. The DNA for the CDR3 is TGTGCCAGCAGCCGAGCCCCTGGGCAGCCCCAGCATTTT. Filled out from reference TRBV7-9 and TRBJ1-5, the complete variable domain reads DTGVSQNPRHKITKRGQNVTFRCDPISEHNRLYWYRQTLGQGPEFLTYFQNEAQLEKSRLLSDRFSAERPKGSFSTLEIQRTEQGDSAMYLCASSRAPGQPQHFGDGTRLSIL.

This clonotype was counted between two and nine times. The chain uses TRBV5-4 and TRBJ2-7; 10 positions agree with TRBD1. The V gene end was trimmed by 4 bases and the J gene end by 1 base; junction bases not matched to a gene: 20. Germline-derived CDR1 and CDR2 are SGHNT and YYREEE (reference sequence). This CDR3 spans 20 amino acids. The CDR3, as DNA: TGTGCCAGCAGCGCCCGTGGGGACAGGGGCCCTTCCTGGCGTTCCTACGAGCAGTACGTC. Translating gives CASSARGDRGPSWRSYEQYV.

The chain has TRBV12-3 or TRBV12-4 and TRBJ1-6; 7 bases are a match to TRBD1. The J segment lost 7 bases and the V segment lost 2 bases, leaving 5 bases of the junction unmatched. The CDR3 has 15 amino acids. The CDR3 DNA is TGTGCCAGCAGTTTACTGCAGGGGGGGAATTCACCCCTCCACTTT. Amino acid sequence: CASSLLQGGNSPLHF.

This clonotype was detected many times. The genes are TRBV7-6 and TRBJ2-1, with unresolved D. The CDR3 sequence is 15 residues long. CDR1 is SGHVS, CDR2 FNYEAQ, per germline. V was pared by 5 bases and J by 6 bases, with 17 bases between. CDR3 nucleotide sequence: TGTGCCAGCAGCCCGACCCCAGGTGGGGTCAATGAGCAGTTCTTC. Amino acids: CASSPTPGGVNEQFF.

CDR3 nucleotide sequence: TGTGCCAGCAGCGTACGTCGTAGCGGGGGGGCAGTGAACGGGGAGCTGTTTTTT. Its protein product is CASSVRRSGGAVNGELFF. The J gene is TRBJ2-2, the V gene TRBV9; 11 bases match TRBD2. The trim removed 1 base at V and 7 bases at J, leaving 12 bases unmatched. The CDR3 consists of 18 residues. Germline CDR1 SGDLS, CDR2 YYNGEE.

This clonotype was counted at least ten times. V and J are TRBV6-5 and TRBJ2-1; TRBD2 is a possible D gene (5 bases). V was cut by 0 bases and J by 4 bases, with 10 bases left in between. The CDR3 length is 15 residues. In germline, CDR1 is MNHEY, CDR2 SVGAGI. The CDR3 is CASSYSRAQYNEQFF. The CDR3 DNA reads as TGTGCCAGCAGTTACTCGAGGGCCCAGTACAATGAGCAGTTCTTC.

This clonotype was recorded at least ten times. The chain recombines TRBV7-2 with TRBJ2-1; D gene ambiguous. The CDR3 sequence is 16 residues long. Germline loops: CDR1 SGHTA, CDR2 FQGNSA. Trimming shortened V by 7 bases and J by 0 bases, and 16 bases separated the two germline ends. This CDR3 reads CASNKRSRSSYNEQFF. CDR3 nucleotide sequence: TGTGCCAGCAACAAGAGATCTCGGAGCTCCTACAATGAGCAGTTCTTC.

This clonotype was counted only a few times. The genes are TRBV12-5 and TRBJ1-5; maybe TRBD1 (6 bases). CDR3 length: 15 residues. Trimming removed 4 bases from V and 5 bases from J, with 15 bases in between. Germline values: CDR1 LGHNT, CDR2 FRNRAP. CDR3 in amino acids: CASGWAEGEDQPQHF. The CDR3 nucleotides read TGTGCTAGTGGTTGGGCCGAGGGGGAAGATCAGCCCCAGCATTTT. Supplemented by reference TRBV12-5 and TRBJ1-5, the full variable domain reads DARVTQTPRHKVTEMGQEVTMRCQPILGHNTVFWYRQTMMQGLELLAYFRNRAPLDDSGMPKDRFSAEMPDATLATLKIQPSEPRDSAVYFCASGWAEGEDQPQHFGDGTRLSIL.

The chain links TRBV6-6 to TRBJ1-3; D possibly corresponds to TRBD1 (5 bases). The CDR3 is 19 residues long. The V end lost 3 bases, the J end lost 0 bases, and 21 bases lay between the germline ends. Per the germline V gene, CDR1 is MNHNY and CDR2 is SVGAGI (reference sequence). Here the CDR3 reads CASSYYLELTESSGNTIYF. In DNA, the CDR3 is TGTGCCAGCAGTTATTACCTGGAGCTGACAGAGAGCTCTGGAAACACCATATATTTT.